The 13 T cell receptor beta chains given below trace back to one sample, sequenced in a study of cytomegalovirus exposure and HLA in healthy donors. The PCR employed 60 Vbeta primers together with 13 Jbeta primers. Measured with immunoSEQ multiplex PCR; TCRdb has only the in-frame clones, and not every one. This table holds some 200,000 clones, around 83% found once. Sequencing used PBMCs. These receptors came from a girl aged 10-17 years in good health and CMV-seronegative.

This clone was counted only a few times. The chain employs TRBV6-5 and TRBJ1-1; D gene ambiguous. Germline values: CDR1 MNHEY, CDR2 SVGAGI. Trimming pared 0 bases from V and 0 bases from J, leaving 11 bases between. The CDR3 has 16 amino acids. CDR3 amino acids: CASSYSRVNMNTEAFF. CDR3 bases: TGTGCCAGCAGTTACTCGCGGGTCAACATGAACACTGAAGCTTTCTTT.

This sequence joins TRBV6-5 and TRBJ2-6; perhaps TRBD2 as D (6 bases). CDR1 MNHEY and CDR2 SVGAGI come from the germline V gene. The V end was cut by 2 bases, the J end by 4 bases, with 6 bases between. The CDR3 consists of 14 residues. The CDR3 nucleotides read TGTGCCAGCAGTTACGGAGGGGGGGCCAACGTCCTGACTTTC. It codes for CASSYGGGANVLTF.

This chain connects TRBV6-1 to TRBJ1-2; possible D gene TRBD1, 6 bases. The CDR3 is made up of 18 amino acids. Trimming took off 4 bases at V and 0 bases at J, with 21 bases between the two ends. CDR1 and CDR2 from the germline V gene are MNHNS and SASEGT. CDR3 DNA: TGTGCCAGCAGTGCGCTGGGACAAGTTTTACGCACTAACTATGGCTACACCTTC. Protein sequence: CASSALGQVLRTNYGYTF.

This rearrangement joins TRBV11-2 to TRBJ2-5; 13 bases are shared with TRBD2. The V segment lost 1 base and the J segment 0 bases; nucleotides outside the gene matches: 5. The CDR3 has 18 amino acids. Looked up from germline, CDR1 is SGHAT and CDR2 is FQNNGV. The chain's CDR3 is CASSLGLAGGTYQETQYF. The CDR3, as DNA: TGTGCCAGCAGCTTAGGACTAGCGGGGGGTACCTACCAAGAGACCCAGTACTTC.

Here the CDR3 reads CASSVGTGTDTQYF. CDR3 coding DNA: TGTGCCAGCAGCGTTGGGACAGGCACAGATACGCAGTATTTT. The chain has TRBV9 and TRBJ2-3; TRBD1 matches at 7 bases. Germline values: CDR1 SGDLS, CDR2 YYNGEE. V was pared by 2 bases and J by 1 base, with 1 base of the junction left unmatched. The CDR3 loop spans 14 amino acids.

The chain uses TRBV11-2 and TRBJ2-7, with D tentatively TRBD2 (6 bases). The CDR3 is made up of 14 amino acids. Germline V gene data show CDR1 as SGHAT and CDR2 as FQNNGV. The germline V and J ends were trimmed by 0 bases and 5 bases, with 11 bases remaining between them. CDR3 sequence reads: CASSLDGRYNEQYF. The DNA for the CDR3 is TGTGCCAGCAGCTTAGACGGGAGATACAACGAGCAGTACTTC.

This chain connects TRBV29-1 to TRBJ2-7; D may be TRBD1 (5 bases). This CDR3 has 12 amino acids. V lost 0 bases and J lost 5, with 8 bases in between. In germline, CDR1 is SQVTM, CDR2 ANQGSEA. The CDR3: CSVEDRVNEQYF. The CDR3 coding sequence is TGCAGCGTTGAAGACAGGGTAAACGAGCAGTACTTC.

This clone was found once. The same CDR3 arises from other DNA sequences in this sample as well. The CDR3 spells CASSPGLAANTDTQYF. The CDR3 coding sequence is TGTGCCAGCTCCCCGGGACTAGCGGCAAACACAGATACGCAGTATTTT. The rearrangement uses TRBV18 and TRBJ2-3; 11 nucleotides match TRBD2. V lost 6 bases and J lost 2; bases outside the gene matches: 7. The CDR3 covers 16 residues. Germline V lookup: CDR1 KGHSH, CDR2 LQKENI.

The V call is TRBV28, the J call TRBJ1-4, with a tentative D call TRBD1 (5 bases). The CDR3 contains 15 residues. Trimming took 3 bases from V and 7 from J, leaving 15 bases between them. Looked up from germline, CDR1 is MDHEN and CDR2 is SYDVKM. CDR3 sequence: CASSFDKGPGEKLFF. CDR3 sequence (DNA): TGTGCCAGCAGTTTCGATAAGGGGCCTGGTGAAAAACTGTTTTTT.

This CDR3 is CASSFNYASLAGTYEQYF. Written as DNA, the CDR3 is TGTGCCAGCAGCTTCAATTATGCCTCTCTAGCGGGAACCTACGAGCAGTACTTC. The gene calls are TRBV11-2 and TRBJ2-7, with TRBD2 matching over 9 bases. V trimming: 3 bases; J trimming: 2 bases; junction bases outside the gene matches: 14. This CDR3 contains 18 residues. Germline V gives CDR1 SGHAT, CDR2 FQNNGV.

The chain carries TRBV4-2 and TRBJ2-5; 15 bases fit TRBD2. Gene TRBJ2-7 matches the end of the DNA better, so the J call may be wrong. CDR1 LGHNA and CDR2 YNFKEQ come from the germline V gene. This CDR3 comprises 17 residues. CDR3 DNA: TGTGCCAGCAGCCTGGGGACTAGCGGGAGGATGGCCTACGAGCAGTACTTC. This codes for CASSLGTSGRMAYEQYF.

The chain links TRBV7-9 to TRBJ2-3; possibly TRBD1 for D (5 bases). The CDR3 length is 15 residues. Per the germline V gene, CDR1 is SEHNR and CDR2 is FQNEAQ (reference sequence). V was clipped by 1 base and J by 2 bases, with 10 bases between them. CDR3 loop: CASSLVQGSTDTQYF. The CDR3 bases are TGTGCCAGCAGCTTAGTGCAGGGCTCCACAGATACGCAGTATTTT.

CDR3: CASSKNKIPDTQYF. CDR3 DNA sequence: TGTGCCAGCAGTAAGAACAAAATCCCGGATACGCAGTATTTT. The J gene is TRBJ2-3, the V gene TRBV25-1, with D unresolved. V shed 5 bases and J shed 6 bases, with 15 bases lying between them. This CDR3 contains 14 residues. From germline, CDR1 is MGHDK and CDR2 SYGVNS.